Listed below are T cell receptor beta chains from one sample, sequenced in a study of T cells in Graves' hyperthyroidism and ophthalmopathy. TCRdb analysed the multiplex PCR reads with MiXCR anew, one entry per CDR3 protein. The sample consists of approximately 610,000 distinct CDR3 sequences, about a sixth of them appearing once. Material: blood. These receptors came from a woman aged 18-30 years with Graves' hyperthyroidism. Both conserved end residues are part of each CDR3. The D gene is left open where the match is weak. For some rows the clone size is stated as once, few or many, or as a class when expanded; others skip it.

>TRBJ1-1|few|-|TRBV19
CASSIEGITEAFF
TGTGCCAGTAGTATAGAGGGTATCACTGAAGCTTTCTTT
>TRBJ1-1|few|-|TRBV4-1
CASSQTGITEAFF
TGCGCCAGCAGTCAAACAGGAATAACTGAAGCTTTCTTT
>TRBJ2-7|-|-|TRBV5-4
CASSSKLSSYEQYF
TGTGCCAGCAGCTCAAAATTGAGCTCCTACGAGCAGTACTTC
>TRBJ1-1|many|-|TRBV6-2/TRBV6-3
CASSYLDGTEAFF
TGTGCCAGCAGTTATTTAGACGGTACTGAAGCTTTCTTT
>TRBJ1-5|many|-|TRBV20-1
CSARSGRENQPQHF
TGCAGTGCTAGGTCTGGCAGGGAGAATCAGCCCCAGCATTTT
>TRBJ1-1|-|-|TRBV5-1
CASSLGVGVNTEAFF
TGCGCCAGCAGCTTGGGGGTCGGGGTTAACACTGAAGCTTTCTTT
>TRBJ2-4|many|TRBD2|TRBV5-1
CASSLVGTSGSSIQYF
TGCGCCAGCAGCTTGGTTGGGACTAGCGGGAGTAGCATTCAGTACTTC
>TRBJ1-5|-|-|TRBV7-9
CARGAIASNQPQHF
TGTGCCAGGGGGGCCATTGCTTCCAATCAGCCCCAGCATTTT
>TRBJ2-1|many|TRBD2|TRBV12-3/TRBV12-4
CASSSPLAGSYNEQFF
TGTGCCAGCAGTTCCCCACTAGCGGGTTCCTACAATGAGCAGTTCTTC
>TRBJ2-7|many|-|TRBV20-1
CSARHGGASSYEQYF
TGCAGTGCTAGACACGGCGGCGCGAGCTCCTACGAGCAGTACTTC
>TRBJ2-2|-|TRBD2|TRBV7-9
CASSLGLAATGELFF
TGTGCCAGCAGCTTAGGACTAGCGGCGACCGGGGAGCTGTTTTTT
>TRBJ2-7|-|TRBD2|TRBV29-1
CSVELAGVPGYEQYF
TGCAGCGTTGAACTAGCGGGAGTTCCGGGCTACGAGCAGTACTTC
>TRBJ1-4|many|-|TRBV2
CATVTPTNEKLFF
TGTGCCACCGTAACACCAACTAATGAAAAACTGTTTTTT
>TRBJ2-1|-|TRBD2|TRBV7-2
CASSLDIGTSGRSQFF
TGTGCCAGCAGCTTAGACATCGGGACTAGCGGGAGGTCACAGTTCTTC
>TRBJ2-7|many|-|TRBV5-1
CASSLGTGPTYEQYF
TGCGCCAGCAGCTTGGGCACAGGACCTACCTACGAGCAGTACTTC
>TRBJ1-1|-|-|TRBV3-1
CASSLGVGAREGAFF
TGTGCCAGCAGCTTAGGGGTAGGGGCGCGGGAGGGGGCTTTCTTT
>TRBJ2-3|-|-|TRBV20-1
CSATSGDSNTDTQYF
TGCAGTGCTACCAGCGGGGACAGCAACACAGATACGCAGTATTTT
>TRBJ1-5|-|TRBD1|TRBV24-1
CATSDPRGQGQPQHF
TGTGCCACCAGTGATCCTAGGGGGCAGGGTCAGCCCCAGCATTTT
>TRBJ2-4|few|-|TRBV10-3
CAIRGVWENIQYF
TGTGCCATCAGAGGAGTATGGGAAAACATTCAGTACTTC
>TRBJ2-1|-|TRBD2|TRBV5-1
CASSFFSGTSGSNEQFF
TGCGCCAGCAGTTTTTTCTCCGGGACTAGCGGGAGCAATGAGCAGTTCTTC
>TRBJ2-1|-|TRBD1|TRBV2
CASSEVEQGALNEQFF
TGTGCCAGCAGTGAAGTCGAACAGGGGGCTTTGAATGAGCAGTTCTTC
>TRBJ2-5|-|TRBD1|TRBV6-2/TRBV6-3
CASSFGTAPETQYF
TGTGCCAGCAGTTTCGGGACAGCTCCTGAGACCCAGTACTTC
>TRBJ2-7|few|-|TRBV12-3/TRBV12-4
CASSLGSGVGYEQYF
TGTGCCAGCAGTTTAGGGTCCGGGGTCGGTTACGAGCAGTACTTC
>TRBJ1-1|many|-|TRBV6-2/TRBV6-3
CASSRPRSGAFF
TGTGCCAGCAGTCGACCTCGGTCCGGAGCTTTCTTT
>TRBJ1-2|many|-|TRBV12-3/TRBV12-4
CASRPGVNYGYTF
TGTGCCAGCAGACCTGGGGTGAACTATGGCTACACCTTC
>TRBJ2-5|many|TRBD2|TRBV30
CAWSPSSGRTETQYF
TGTGCCTGGAGCCCATCTAGCGGGAGAACAGAGACCCAGTACTTC
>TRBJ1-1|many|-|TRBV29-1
CSVEATGRAEAFF
TGCAGCGTTGAAGCTACAGGGAGGGCTGAAGCTTTCTTT
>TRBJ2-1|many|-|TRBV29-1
CSVDGPGLDYNEQFF
TGCAGCGTTGACGGTCCGGGGCTGGACTACAATGAGCAGTTCTTC
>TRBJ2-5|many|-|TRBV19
CASSIAPQGETQYF
TGTGCCAGTAGTATTGCCCCTCAGGGAGAGACCCAGTACTTC
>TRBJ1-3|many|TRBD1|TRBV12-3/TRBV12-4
CASSHTGDGNTIYF
TGTGCCAGCAGCCATACAGGGGACGGAAACACCATATATTTT
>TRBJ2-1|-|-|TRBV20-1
CSARDPPGTVYNEQFF
TGCAGTGCTAGAGATCCCCCGGGGACCGTCTACAATGAGCAGTTCTTC
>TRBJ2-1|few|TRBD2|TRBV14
CASSQTLAGGYNEQFF
TGTGCCAGCAGCCAAACCCTAGCGGGGGGCTACAATGAGCAGTTCTTC
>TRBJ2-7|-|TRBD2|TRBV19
CASSDTPGLWSYEQYF
TGTGCCAGTAGTGATACACCGGGACTATGGTCCTACGAGCAGTACTTC
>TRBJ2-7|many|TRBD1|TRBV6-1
CASSERGTGGFYEQYF
TGTGCCAGCAGTGAGAGAGGGACAGGGGGCTTCTACGAGCAGTACTTC
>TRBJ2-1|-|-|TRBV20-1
CSARPPLAEGGNEQFF
TGCAGTGCTAGACCTCCTCTAGCGGAAGGGGGGAATGAGCAGTTCTTC
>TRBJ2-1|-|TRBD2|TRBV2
CASSEAGGEQCF
TGTGCCAGCAGTGAAGCGGGGGGGGAGCAGTGCTTC
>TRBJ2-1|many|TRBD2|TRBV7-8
CASSLVAGANEQFF
TGTGCCAGCAGCTTAGTAGCGGGGGCCAATGAGCAGTTCTTC
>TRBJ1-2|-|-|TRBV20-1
CSAINSYGYTF
TGCAGTGCTATCAACTCCTATGGCTACACCTTC
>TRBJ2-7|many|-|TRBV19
CASSTGSYEQYF
TGTGCCAGCAGCACCGGATCCTACGAGCAGTACTTC
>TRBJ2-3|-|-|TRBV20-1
CSVAPPTSTTDTQYF
TGCAGTGTAGCCCCCCCGACTAGTACCACAGATACGCAGTATTTT
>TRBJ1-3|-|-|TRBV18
CASSSLDKAAGNTIYF
TGTGCCAGCTCATCCCTGGACAAGGCCGCCGGAAACACCATATATTTT
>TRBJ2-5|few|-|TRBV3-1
CASSHPPRLGEETQYF
TGTGCCAGCAGCCACCCCCCTCGCCTGGGGGAAGAGACCCAGTACTTC
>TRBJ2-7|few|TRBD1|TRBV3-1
CASSRGPGTGYGYEQYF
TGTGCCAGCAGCCGAGGCCCCGGGACAGGGTATGGCTACGAGCAGTACTTC
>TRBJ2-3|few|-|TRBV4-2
CASSQRVGFDTDTQYF
TGTGCCAGCAGCCAGAGGGTGGGATTCGACACAGATACGCAGTATTTT
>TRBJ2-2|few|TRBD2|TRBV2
CASSLSGRDTGELFF
TGTGCCAGCAGTCTGAGCGGGAGGGACACCGGGGAGCTGTTTTTT
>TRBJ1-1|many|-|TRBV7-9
CASSLERMNTEAFF
TGTGCCAGCAGCTTAGAACGAATGAACACTGAAGCTTTCTTT
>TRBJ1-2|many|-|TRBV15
CATSRGAYGYTF
TGTGCCACCAGCAGAGGTGCCTATGGCTACACCTTC
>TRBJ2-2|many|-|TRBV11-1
CASSLVSVGELFF
TGTGCCAGCAGCTTAGTCTCCGTCGGGGAGCTGTTTTTT
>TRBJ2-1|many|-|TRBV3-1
CASSQDPSSPSYNEQFF
TGTGCCAGCAGCCAAGATCCGAGCTCCCCCTCCTACAATGAGCAGTTCTTC
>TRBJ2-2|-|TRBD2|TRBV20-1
CSASGGAGASTGELFF
TGCAGTGCTAGCGGGGGGGCGGGGGCGAGCACCGGGGAGCTGTTTTTT
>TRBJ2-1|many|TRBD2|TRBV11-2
CASSLTAGASDEQFF
TGTGCCAGCAGCTTAACAGCGGGAGCTAGCGATGAGCAGTTCTTC
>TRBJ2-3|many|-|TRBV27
CASSLGPISATDTQYF
TGTGCCAGCAGTTTAGGGCCCATTAGTGCCACAGATACGCAGTATTTT
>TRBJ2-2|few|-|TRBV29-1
CSGDNANTGELFF
TGCAGCGGGGACAACGCGAACACCGGGGAGCTGTTTTTT
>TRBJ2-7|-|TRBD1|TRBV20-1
CSARALRQGVHEQYF
TGCAGTGCTCGAGCCCTGAGACAGGGGGTTCACGAGCAGTACTTC
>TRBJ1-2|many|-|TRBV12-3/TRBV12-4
CASSFRWNYGYTF
TGTGCCAGCAGTTTCAGGTGGAACTATGGCTACACCTTC
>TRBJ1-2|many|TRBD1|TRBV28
CASIIQGTSHGYTF
TGTGCCAGCATCATACAGGGGACCTCCCATGGCTACACCTTC
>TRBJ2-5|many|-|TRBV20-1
CSAEGGATETQYF
TGCAGTGCGGAGGGGGGGGCGACAGAGACCCAGTACTTC
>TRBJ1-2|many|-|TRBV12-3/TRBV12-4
CASSTTPGGYTF
TGTGCCAGCAGTACGACCCCAGGTGGCTACACCTTC
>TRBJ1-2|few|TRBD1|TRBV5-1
CASSPGTGTYGYTF
TGTGCCAGCAGCCCAGGGACAGGGACCTATGGCTACACCTTC
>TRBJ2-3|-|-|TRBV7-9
CASSPRARGDTQYF
TGTGCCAGCAGCCCACGGGCACGGGGAGATACGCAGTATTTT